The 31 T cell receptor beta chains reported below all come from one sample, sequenced in a study of T cells after yellow fever vaccination. From the 5' RACE reads, TCRdb called clonotypes with MiXCR, one entry per CDR3 protein. This sample has a few hundred thousand distinct CDR3 sequences; 19% occur once, and the top ten carry approximately 15%. The starting material was PBMCs, obtained 15 days after the yellow fever booster vaccination. These receptors all stem from a man aged 25 to 45 who received the YFV17D yellow fever vaccine.

This clonotype was seen ten or more times. The chain couples TRBV19 to TRBJ2-7, with TRBD1 as a possible D gene (6 bases). V was cut by 5 bases and J by 2 bases, with 10 bases left in between. The CDR3 runs 13 residues. Germline CDR1 and CDR2: LNHDA and SQIVND (reference sequence). CDR3 in DNA: TGTGCCAGTAGTGACGGACAGACCTACGAGCAGTACTTC. Its protein is CASSDGQTYEQYF.

There are many counts of this clonotype. The chain recombines TRBV7-2 with TRBJ2-3; 9 bases are a match to TRBD1. This CDR3 region has 15 residues. Germline V gene lookup returns CDR1 SGHTA and CDR2 FQGNSA. Trimming cost V 3 bases and J 1 base; bases outside gene matches: 2. CDR3 DNA sequence: TGTGCCAGCAGCTTTAGACAGGGGGGCACAGATACGCAGTATTTT. It is translated as CASSFRQGGTDTQYF.

This clonotype has a handful of counts. The chain combines TRBV6-1 with TRBJ1-3; unclear D gene. Germline values: CDR1 MNHNS, CDR2 SASEGT. The CDR3 loop spans 15 amino acids. Between the trimmed V and J ends, which lost 7 bases and 4 bases, there was a span of 17 bases. CDR3 loop: CASTAIDGGGNTIYF. In DNA form, the CDR3 reads TGTGCCAGCACCGCGATTGATGGCGGGGGAAACACCATATATTTT.

The J gene is TRBJ2-5, the V gene TRBV29-1; D gene uncertain. The CDR3 covers 12 residues. Germline CDR1 SQVTM, CDR2 ANQGSEA. Between the trimmed V and J ends, which lost 6 bases and 1 base, there was a span of 9 bases. CDR3 sequence reads: CSVSKIQETQYF. CDR3 DNA: TGCAGCGTGTCCAAGATCCAAGAGACCCAGTACTTC.

The rearrangement links TRBV27 to TRBJ2-4, with a possible D match to TRBD2 (7 bases). CDR3 size: 19 residues. Trimming stripped 10 bases from V and 2 bases from J, with 30 bases between. The V gene's germline CDR1 is MNHEY and CDR2 SMNVEV (reference sequence). As DNA, the CDR3 is TGTGCCACCGCCCCCCGTAAATACAGGGAGGGCTTGACCAAAAACATTCAGTACTTC. Its protein product is CATAPRKYREGLTKNIQYF.

This clonotype was seen a single time. The J gene is TRBJ2-3, the V gene TRBV5-4, with D hard to call. Germline CDR1 reads SGHNT; CDR2 reads YYREEE (reference sequence). The V end was cut by 2 bases, the J end by 1 base, with 14 bases between. The CDR3 has 16 residues. The CDR3 DNA sequence: TGTGCCAGCAGCTTAGGGAACCCAACTGGCACAGATACGCAGTATTTT. Encoded protein: CASSLGNPTGTDTQYF.

The genes are TRBV7-2 and TRBJ2-3; D gene uncertain. The CDR3 extends over 12 amino acids. The germline V and J ends were trimmed by 10 bases and 2 bases, with 10 bases remaining between them. CDR1 and CDR2 (germline): SGHTA, FQGNSA. Written as DNA, the CDR3 is TGTGCCACCAAGGGCGTCACAGATACGCAGTATTTT. Translating it yields CATKGVTDTQYF.

This clonotype has only a few counts. V and J are TRBV3-1 and TRBJ2-5, with 7 bases lining up with TRBD2. The germline CDR1 and CDR2 sequences are LGHDT and YNNKEL (reference sequence). This CDR3 is 16 amino acids long. V lost 6 bases to trimming and J lost 1 base; unmatched junction nucleotides: 11. This CDR3 is CASRLRLAASQETQYF. CDR3 DNA sequence: TGTGCCAGCAGACTAAGACTAGCAGCCAGCCAAGAGACCCAGTACTTC.

This clonotype came up many times. The CDR3 nucleotides read TGTGCCAGCAGGGAGACTAGCGGGAGCTTCGCCAAAAACATTCAGTACTTC. Protein: CASRETSGSFAKNIQYF. The chain links TRBV12-3 or TRBV12-4 to TRBJ2-4; 12 bases align to TRBD2. This CDR3 spans 17 amino acids. After removal of 6 bases from V and 1 base from J, the junction contained 7 bases not matched to a gene.

This clonotype has just a few counts. This chain uses TRBV20-1 with TRBJ2-1, with 9 positions matching TRBD1. The V and J ends lost 6 bases and 8 bases, in that order; junction bases with no gene match: 11. CDR1 is DFQATT, CDR2 SNEGSKA, per germline (reference sequence). The CDR3 spans 14 residues. DNA for the CDR3: TGCAGTGCCGAAGACGGGACAGGGCTGGATGAGCAGTTCTTC. It specifies CSAEDGTGLDEQFF.

V gene TRBV4-1 combines with J gene TRBJ2-5, with D tentatively TRBD1 (6 bases). Germline CDR1 reads MGHRA; CDR2 reads YSYEKL. The V gene lost 1 base and the J gene lost 4 bases, with 13 bases spanning the gap. CDR3 length equals 15 residues. The CDR3 nucleotides read TGCGCCAGCAGCCAAGTCTTGGCAGGGGCAGAGACCCAGTACTTC. This translates into CASSQVLAGAETQYF.

This clonotype was seen a few times. The V gene is TRBV24-1, the J gene TRBJ2-1; 7 nucleotides match TRBD2. Germline CDR1 and CDR2: KGHDR and SFDVKD. CDR3 length: 15 residues. After removal of 0 bases from V and 9 bases from J, the junction contained 7 bases not matched to a gene. Here the CDR3 DNA reads TGTGCCACCAGTGATTTGGGTGTCGAGCGGGGTGAGCAGTTCTTC. This translates into CATSDLGVERGEQFF.

The genes are TRBV5-5 and TRBJ2-1; 9 bases align to TRBD1. Germline CDR1 reads SGHKS; CDR2 reads YYEKEE (reference sequence). Trimming took 5 bases from V and 7 from J; bases not matched to a gene: 4. The CDR3 loop spans 13 amino acids. The CDR3 coding sequence is TGTGCCAGCAGAAAGGACAGGGGTAATGAGCAGTTCTTC. Translating gives CASRKDRGNEQFF.

This clonotype came up a few times. The chain is built from TRBV25-1 and TRBJ1-1, with D hard to call. The CDR3 loop spans 14 amino acids. V was cut by 1 base and J by 5 bases, with 11 bases left in between. The germline V gene has CDR1 MGHDK and CDR2 SYGVNS. CDR3 in DNA: TGTGCCAGCAGTGAATCGAACAGTCGGACTGAAGCTTTCTTT. Translating it yields CASSESNSRTEAFF.

The V call is TRBV5-1, the J call TRBJ2-7; D gene uncertain. From germline, CDR1 is SGHRS and CDR2 YFSETQ. The CDR3 has 14 residues. The V gene lost 4 bases and the J gene lost 5 bases, with 16 bases spanning the gap. CDR3 sequence reads: CASSPAIGFDEQYF. CDR3 in DNA: TGCGCCAGCAGCCCGGCGATAGGGTTCGACGAGCAGTACTTC.

This clonotype was seen a few times. The DNA for the CDR3 is TGCAGCGCCTTTAGCGGGAGGGCCCCAGATACGCAGTATTTT. Its translation is CSAFSGRAPDTQYF. This sequence joins TRBV29-1 and TRBJ2-3; 11 bases are shared with TRBD2. Unmatched junction bases numbered 7, after V lost 7 bases and J lost 4 bases. This CDR3 comprises 14 residues. Germline CDR1 is SQVTM and CDR2 is ANQGSEA.

This clonotype has a handful of counts. J is TRBJ2-5 and V is TRBV6-1; D unresolved. This CDR3 has 13 residues. The V gene lost 6 bases and the J gene lost 9 bases, with 17 bases spanning the gap. Per the germline V gene, CDR1 is MNHNS and CDR2 is SASEGT. CDR3 loop: CASSTGPPRAQYF. The CDR3 bases are TGTGCCAGCAGCACCGGGCCCCCAAGGGCCCAGTACTTC.

This chain connects TRBV2 to TRBJ2-7; 8 bases fit TRBD1. J lost 2 bases, V lost 6 bases, and 6 bases had no gene match. The CDR3 is 14 amino acids. CDR1 SNHLY and CDR2 FYNNEI come from the germline V gene. CDR3 loop: CASSGQGSAYEQYF. CDR3 nucleotide sequence: TGTGCCAGCAGCGGACAGGGCAGCGCCTACGAGCAGTACTTC.

In its sample, this clonotype was seen a few times. The rearrangement uses TRBV10-3 and TRBJ2-1; 7 nucleotides align to TRBD1. Germline CDR1 ENHRY, CDR2 SYGVKD. Losses at the gene ends were 10 bases for V and 0 bases for J; bases not matched to a gene: 15. The CDR3 runs to 17 residues. CDR3 in DNA: TGTGCCACTAACTTGGCACCGGGACAGAGCTCCTACAATGAGCAGTTCTTC. Its translation is CATNLAPGQSSYNEQFF.

The chain couples TRBV29-1 to TRBJ2-5, with unresolved D. V lost 1 base, J lost 4 bases, and 10 bases lay in between. Germline CDR1 is SQVTM and CDR2 is ANQGSEA. This CDR3 has 13 amino acids. The CDR3 DNA reads as TGCAGCGTTGAAGTACAGAGAACAGAGACCCAGTACTTC. As protein: CSVEVQRTETQYF.

CDR3 coding DNA: TGTGCCAGCTCGGGGGGGTATCGCACAGATACGCAGTATTTT. Amino acid sequence: CASSGGYRTDTQYF. J is TRBJ2-3 and V is TRBV6-1; 8 positions agree with TRBD2. Germline CDR1 MNHNS, CDR2 SASEGT. The CDR3 is 14 residues long. J was trimmed by 1 base and V by 8 bases; bases with no gene match: 5.

This clonotype was seen a few times. The chain combines TRBV12-3 or TRBV12-4 with TRBJ1-2; D uncertain. This CDR3 contains 13 residues. V lost 1 base to trimming and J lost 4 bases, with 7 bases between them. CDR3 DNA sequence: TGTGCCAGCAGTTTAGACGCCAGCTATGGCTACACCTTC. This translates into CASSLDASYGYTF.

The CDR3 bases are TGTGCCATCGCGGGGGGGGAGACTGAAGCTTTCTTT. Translated, it gives CAIAGGETEAFF. This chain connects TRBV6-6 to TRBJ1-1, with D perhaps TRBD1 (5 bases). V dropped 10 bases and J dropped 5 bases, with 14 bases sitting between them. CDR1 is MNHNY, CDR2 SVGAGI, per germline (reference sequence). The CDR3 has 12 amino acids.

V usage is TRBV2 and J usage is TRBJ2-3; a possible D gene is TRBD1 (8 bases). Germline V gives CDR1 SNHLY, CDR2 FYNNEI. Trimming removed 6 bases at V and 2 bases at J, with 21 bases between. CDR3 length: 17 residues. This CDR3 reads CASRDAWTGTTTDTQYF. Here the CDR3 DNA reads TGTGCCAGCAGAGATGCTTGGACAGGGACTACCACAGATACGCAGTATTTT.

The genes are TRBV20-1 and TRBJ2-7, with TRBD2 matching 7 bases. V lost 5 bases and J lost 6; bases outside the gene matches: 13. The CDR3 spans 14 residues. The germline V gene encodes CDR1 DFQATT and CDR2 SNEGSKA (reference sequence). CDR3: CSAQLTGAGREQYF. For the CDR3, the DNA is TGCAGTGCTCAGCTAACGGGAGCGGGACGCGAGCAGTACTTC.

In its sample, this clonotype was seen a few times. V gene TRBV5-1 combines with J gene TRBJ1-4; tentatively, D is TRBD1 (6 bases). This CDR3 has 16 residues. Trimming removed 4 bases at V and 6 bases at J, with 19 bases between. Germline V gives CDR1 SGHRS, CDR2 YFSETQ. CDR3 in amino acids: CASSVGGRNGDEKLFF. CDR3 coding DNA: TGCGCCAGCAGCGTGGGGGGCCGGAATGGTGATGAAAAACTGTTTTTT.

This clonotype was counted between two and nine times. The chain uses TRBV21-1 and TRBJ2-3; TRBD1, as called in the table, went unchecked against the DNA. TRBV21-1 is a pseudogene locus. The CDR3 consists of 13 residues. CDR3 DNA: TGTGCCAGCACCGCCCGCCTCGGGGATACGCAGTATTTT. This codes for CASTARLGDTQYF.

This clonotype was seen only a few times. The chain combines TRBV9 with TRBJ2-3, with a tentative D call TRBD2 (5 bases). Trimming cost V 0 bases and J 1 base, with 12 bases left between them. The CDR3 has 16 residues. Germline values: CDR1 SGDLS, CDR2 YYNGEE. Here the CDR3 reads CASSVEDGRGTDTQYF. Here the CDR3 DNA reads TGTGCCAGCAGCGTAGAGGACGGGCGGGGCACAGATACGCAGTATTTT.

Here the CDR3 DNA reads TGCAGTGCTAAGGACGAAGCCTACGAGCAGTACTTC. As protein: CSAKDEAYEQYF. This chain joins TRBV20-1 and TRBJ2-7, with unresolved D. CDR1 is DFQATT and CDR2 is SNEGSKA in the germline V gene (reference sequence). V was cut by 4 bases and J by 2 bases, with 9 bases left in between. The CDR3 has 12 amino acids.

The chain employs TRBV12-3 or TRBV12-4 and TRBJ2-2; 11 bases map to TRBD2. Trimming cost V 1 base and J 6 bases; bases outside gene matches: 1. This CDR3 is built from 15 residues. CDR3 in DNA: TGTGCCAGCAGTTTAGTTAGCGGGAGGGCCGGGGAGCTGTTTTTT. Its translation is CASSLVSGRAGELFF.

This clonotype was seen a few times. The chain carries TRBV5-1 and TRBJ2-1, with TRBD1 matching 10 bases. There are 13 residues in the CDR3. V lost 7 bases, J lost 8 bases, and 6 bases stayed unmatched. The germline gives CDR1 SGHRS, CDR2 YFSETQ. CDR3 sequence reads: CASAGQGSHEQFF. The CDR3, as DNA: TGCGCCAGCGCGGGACAGGGGTCCCATGAGCAGTTCTTC.